This record looks at one TCR beta chain sequence and its context. At one end, the junction sequence differs from germline, possibly due to a read error. Donor samples were obtained from healthy Caucasian individuals from Russia, aged 6 to 90. These data are taken from a study of blood T cells in healthy people across ages. Study details: Template-switching capture recovered about one barcoded beta molecule per two T cells.

CDR1 and CDR2 (germline): LGHDT, YNNKEL (reference sequence). This CDR3 is 16 amino acids long. Using a J-beta primer mix together with a sample-barcoded 5' primer, a second PCR was run for roughly 6 to 12 cycles. A tag from a template-switch adaptor with 12 random nucleotides marked each cDNA molecule. MiXCR, applied by TCRdb to the 5' RACE reads, yields one record per CDR3 protein. Of some 640,000 distinct CDR3 sequences in the sample, 45% to 50% are singletons; the top ten hold about a third. This clonotype was obtained from a woman in her fifties or sixties in good health. The J gene is TRBJ2-4, the V gene TRBV3-1; possibly TRBD1 for D (5 bases). TRBJ2-7 matches the DNA end more closely, so the J call is doubtful. Sample: blood. CDR3 nucleotide sequence: TGTGCCAGCCGCCAAGAGCTAAGGACACCAACCTACGAGCAGTACTTC. Protein product: CASRQELRTPTYEQYF.